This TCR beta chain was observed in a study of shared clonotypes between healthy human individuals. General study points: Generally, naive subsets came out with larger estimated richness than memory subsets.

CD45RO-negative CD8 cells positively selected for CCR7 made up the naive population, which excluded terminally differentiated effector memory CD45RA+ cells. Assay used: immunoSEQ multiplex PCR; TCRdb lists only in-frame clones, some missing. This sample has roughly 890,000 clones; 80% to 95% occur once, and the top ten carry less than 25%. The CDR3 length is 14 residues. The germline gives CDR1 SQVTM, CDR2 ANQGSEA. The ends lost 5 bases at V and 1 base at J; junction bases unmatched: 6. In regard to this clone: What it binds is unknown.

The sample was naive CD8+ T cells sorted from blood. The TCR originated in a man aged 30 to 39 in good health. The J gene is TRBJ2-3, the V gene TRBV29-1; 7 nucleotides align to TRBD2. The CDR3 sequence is CSVSRGLRTDTQYF. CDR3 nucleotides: TGCAGCGTTTCGAGGGGACTACGCACAGATACGCAGTATTTT.